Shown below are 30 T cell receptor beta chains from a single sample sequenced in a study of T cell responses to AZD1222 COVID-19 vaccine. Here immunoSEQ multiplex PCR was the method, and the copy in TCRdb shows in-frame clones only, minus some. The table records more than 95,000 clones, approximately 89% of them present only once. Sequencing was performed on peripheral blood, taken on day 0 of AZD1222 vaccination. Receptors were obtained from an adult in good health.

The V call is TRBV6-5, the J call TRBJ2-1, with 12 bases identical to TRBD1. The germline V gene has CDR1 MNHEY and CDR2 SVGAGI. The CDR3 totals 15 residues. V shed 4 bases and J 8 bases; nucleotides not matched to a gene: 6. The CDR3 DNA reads TGTGCCAGCAGTTCCCGGGACAGGGGGCTTGATGAGCAGTTCTTC. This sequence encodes CASSSRDRGLDEQFF.

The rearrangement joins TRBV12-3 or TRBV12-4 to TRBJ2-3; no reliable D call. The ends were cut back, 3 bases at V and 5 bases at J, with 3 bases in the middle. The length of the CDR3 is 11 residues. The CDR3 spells CASSLLDTQYF. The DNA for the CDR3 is TGTGCCAGCAGTTTGCTAGATACGCAGTATTTT.

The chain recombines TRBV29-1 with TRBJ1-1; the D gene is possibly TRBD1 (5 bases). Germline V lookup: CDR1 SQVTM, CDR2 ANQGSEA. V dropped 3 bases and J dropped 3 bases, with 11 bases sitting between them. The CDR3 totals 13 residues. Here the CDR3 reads CSVELSGDTEAFF. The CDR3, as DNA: TGCAGCGTTGAGTTATCGGGGGACACTGAAGCTTTCTTT.

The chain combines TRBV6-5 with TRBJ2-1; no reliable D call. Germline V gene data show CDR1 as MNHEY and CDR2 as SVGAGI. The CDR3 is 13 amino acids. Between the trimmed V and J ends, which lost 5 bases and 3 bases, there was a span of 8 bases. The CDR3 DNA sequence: TGTGCCAGCAGTATCGCGTACTACAATGAGCAGTTCTTC. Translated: CASSIAYYNEQFF.

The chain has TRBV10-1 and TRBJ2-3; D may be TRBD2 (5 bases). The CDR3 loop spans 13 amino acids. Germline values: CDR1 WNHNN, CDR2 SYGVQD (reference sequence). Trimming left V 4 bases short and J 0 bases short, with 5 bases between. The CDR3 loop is CASSGTSTDTQYF. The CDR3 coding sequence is TGCGCCAGCAGTGGGACTAGCACAGATACGCAGTATTTT.

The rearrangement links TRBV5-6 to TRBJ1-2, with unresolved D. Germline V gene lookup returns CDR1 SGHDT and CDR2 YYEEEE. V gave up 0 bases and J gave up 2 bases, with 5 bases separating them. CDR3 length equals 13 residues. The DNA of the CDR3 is TGTGCCAGCAGCTTGGAAGCAAACTATGGCTACACCTTC. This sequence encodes CASSLEANYGYTF.

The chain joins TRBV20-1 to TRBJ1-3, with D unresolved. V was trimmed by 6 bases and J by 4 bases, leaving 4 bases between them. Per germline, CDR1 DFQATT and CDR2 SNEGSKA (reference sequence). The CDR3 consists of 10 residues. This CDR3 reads CSASGNTIYF. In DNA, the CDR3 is TGCAGTGCGTCCGGAAACACCATATATTTT.

Written as DNA, the CDR3 is TGTGCCAGCAGTGAAAGGGACTGGAATCAGCCCCAGCATTTT. It is translated as CASSERDWNQPQHF. This chain connects TRBV2 to TRBJ1-5; a weak D match, TRBD1 (5 bases). CDR1 and CDR2 (germline): SNHLY, FYNNEI. V lost 2 bases to trimming and J lost 4 bases, with 9 bases between them. The CDR3 has 14 residues.

The CDR3 DNA reads TGTGCCAGCAGCGGGGTGGACAGATTCTATGGCTACACCTTC. It specifies CASSGVDRFYGYTF. V is TRBV13 and J is TRBJ1-2; weak D call: TRBD1 (6 bases). The V gene lost 5 bases and the J gene lost 4 bases, with 14 bases spanning the gap. This CDR3 has 14 residues. Germline lookup yields CDR1 PRHDT and CDR2 FYEKMQ (reference sequence).

CDR3 loop: CASSLADRAGEAFF. The DNA of the CDR3 is TGCGCCAGCAGCTTGGCCGACAGGGCGGGTGAAGCTTTCTTT. This rearrangement joins TRBV5-1 to TRBJ1-1, with 7 nucleotides matching TRBD1. Germline V gene lookup returns CDR1 SGHRS and CDR2 YFSETQ. There are 14 residues in the CDR3. Trimming took 0 bases from V and 7 from J; bases not matched to a gene: 6.

CDR3 sequence reads: CASSFLNTGELFF. In nucleotides, the CDR3 is TGTGCCAGCAGCTTCCTTAACACCGGGGAGCTGTTTTTT. This chain joins TRBV7-2 and TRBJ2-2, with D uncertain. CDR1 SGHTA and CDR2 FQGNSA come from the germline V gene. V lost 3 bases, J lost 2 bases, and 4 bases lay in between. The CDR3 is made up of 13 amino acids.

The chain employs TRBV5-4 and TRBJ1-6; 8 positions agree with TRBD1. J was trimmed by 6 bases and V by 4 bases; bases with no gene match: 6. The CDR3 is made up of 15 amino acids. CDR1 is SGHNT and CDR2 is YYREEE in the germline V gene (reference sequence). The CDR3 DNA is TGTGCCAGCAGCAGGTGGACAGGGCCTAATTCACCCCTCCACTTT. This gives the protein CASSRWTGPNSPLHF.

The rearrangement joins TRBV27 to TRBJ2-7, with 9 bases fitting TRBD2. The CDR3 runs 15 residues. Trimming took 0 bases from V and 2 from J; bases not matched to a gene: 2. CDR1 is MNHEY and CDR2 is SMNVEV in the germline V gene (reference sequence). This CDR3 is CASSLSSGRTYEQYF. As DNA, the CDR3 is TGTGCCAGCAGTTTATCTAGCGGGAGAACCTACGAGCAGTACTTC.

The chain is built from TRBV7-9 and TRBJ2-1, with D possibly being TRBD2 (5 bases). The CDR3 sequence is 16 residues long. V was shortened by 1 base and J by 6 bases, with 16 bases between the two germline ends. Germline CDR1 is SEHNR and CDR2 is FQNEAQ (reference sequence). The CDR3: CASSLGSGSSINEQFF. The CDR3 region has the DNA TGTGCCAGCAGCTTAGGATCGGGGTCTTCTATCAATGAGCAGTTCTTC. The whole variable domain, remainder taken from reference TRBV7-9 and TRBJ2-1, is DTGVSQNPRHKITKRGQNVTFRCDPISEHNRLYWYRQTLGQGPEFLTYFQNEAQLEKSRLLSDRFSAERPKGSFSTLEIQRTEQGDSAMYLCASSLGSGSSINEQFFGPGTRLTVL.

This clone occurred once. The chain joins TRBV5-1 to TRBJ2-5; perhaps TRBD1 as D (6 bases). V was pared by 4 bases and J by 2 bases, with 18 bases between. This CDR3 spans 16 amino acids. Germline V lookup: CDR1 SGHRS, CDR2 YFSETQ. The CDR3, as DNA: TGCGCCAGCAGCGCTACGCCGACAGGCACTCAAGAGACCCAGTACTTC. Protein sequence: CASSATPTGTQETQYF.

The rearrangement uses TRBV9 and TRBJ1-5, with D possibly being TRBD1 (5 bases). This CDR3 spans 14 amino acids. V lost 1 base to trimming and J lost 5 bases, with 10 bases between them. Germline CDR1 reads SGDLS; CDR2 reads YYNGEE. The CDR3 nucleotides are TGTGCCAGCAGCGTATCGGGGGGGGATCAGCCCCAGCATTTT. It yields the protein CASSVSGGDQPQHF.

The CDR3 sequence is CASSKGEGNTIYF. CDR3 nucleotides: TGTGCCAGCTCAAAGGGGGAAGGAAACACCATATATTTT. This rearrangement joins TRBV18 to TRBJ1-3; tentatively, D is TRBD1 (6 bases). V shed 5 bases and J shed 4 bases, with 9 bases lying between them. The length of the CDR3 is 13 residues. CDR1 is KGHSH, CDR2 LQKENI, per germline.

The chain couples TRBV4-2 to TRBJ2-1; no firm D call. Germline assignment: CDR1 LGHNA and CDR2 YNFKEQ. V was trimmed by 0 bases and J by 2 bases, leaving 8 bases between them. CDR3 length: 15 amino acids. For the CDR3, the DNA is TGTGCCAGCAGCCAAGATCCCCCCCCCTACAATGAGCAGTTCTTC. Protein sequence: CASSQDPPPYNEQFF.

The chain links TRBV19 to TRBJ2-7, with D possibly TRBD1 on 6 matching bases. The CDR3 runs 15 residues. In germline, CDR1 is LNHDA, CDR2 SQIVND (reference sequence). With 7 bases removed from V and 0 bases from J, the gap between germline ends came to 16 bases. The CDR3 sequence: CASTLTGGSSYEQYF. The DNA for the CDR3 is TGTGCCAGTACTCTGACAGGAGGCTCCTCCTACGAGCAGTACTTC.

The CDR3 region is CASSLASRTGSTEAFF. Written as DNA, the CDR3 is TGCGCCAGCAGCTTGGCCTCTAGGACAGGGAGCACTGAAGCTTTCTTT. The chain employs TRBV5-1 and TRBJ1-1, with 8 bases matching TRBD1. CDR1 SGHRS and CDR2 YFSETQ come from the germline V gene. The CDR3 contains 16 residues. J was trimmed by 4 bases and V by 0 bases; bases with no gene match: 8. Full variable domain (outside the CDR3, taken from reference TRBV5-1 and TRBJ1-1): KAGVTQTPRYLIKTRGQQVTLSCSPISGHRSVSWYQQTPGQGLQFLFEYFSETQRNKGNFPGRFSGRQFSNSRSEMNVSTLELGDSALYLCASSLASRTGSTEAFFGQGTRLTVV.

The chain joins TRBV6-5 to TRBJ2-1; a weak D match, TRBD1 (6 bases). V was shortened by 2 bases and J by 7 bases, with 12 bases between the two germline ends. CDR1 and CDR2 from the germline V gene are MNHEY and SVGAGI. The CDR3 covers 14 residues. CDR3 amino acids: CASSYGTPLNEQFF. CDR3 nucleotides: TGTGCCAGCAGTTACGGGACACCTCTAAATGAGCAGTTCTTC.

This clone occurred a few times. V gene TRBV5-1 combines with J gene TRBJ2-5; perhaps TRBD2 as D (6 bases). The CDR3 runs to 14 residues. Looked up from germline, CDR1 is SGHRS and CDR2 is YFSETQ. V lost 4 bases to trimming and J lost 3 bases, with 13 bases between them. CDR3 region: CASSDAASEETQYF. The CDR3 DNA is TGCGCCAGCAGCGACGCGGCTAGCGAAGAGACCCAGTACTTC.

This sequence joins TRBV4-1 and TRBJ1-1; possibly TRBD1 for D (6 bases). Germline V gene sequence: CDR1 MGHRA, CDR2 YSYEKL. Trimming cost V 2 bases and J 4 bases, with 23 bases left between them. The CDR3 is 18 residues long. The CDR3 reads CASSQKPGRAPRGTEAFF. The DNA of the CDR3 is TGCGCCAGCAGCCAAAAACCCGGGCGGGCCCCCAGGGGCACTGAAGCTTTCTTT.

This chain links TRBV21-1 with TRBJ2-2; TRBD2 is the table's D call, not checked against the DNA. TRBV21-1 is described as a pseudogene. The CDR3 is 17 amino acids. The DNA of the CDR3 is TGTGCCAGCAGCAAATCCCAGCGGGAGGGCCGGGGCGGGGAGCTGTTTTTT. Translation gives CASSKSQREGRGGELFF.

The CDR3 loop is CASSYDTDTQYF. DNA for the CDR3: TGTGCCAGCAGCTATGACACAGATACGCAGTATTTT. This chain links TRBV7-9 with TRBJ2-3; D call uncertain. The CDR3 extends over 12 amino acids. V lost 4 bases and J 2 bases, leaving 4 bases between the germline ends. Germline loops: CDR1 SEHNR, CDR2 FQNEAQ (reference sequence).

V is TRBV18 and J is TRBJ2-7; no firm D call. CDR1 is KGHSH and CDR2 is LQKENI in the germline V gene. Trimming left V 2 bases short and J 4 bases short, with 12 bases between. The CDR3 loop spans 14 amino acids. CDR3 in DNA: TGTGCCAGCTCACCAAGGCAGGCGTCATACGAGCAGTACTTC. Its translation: CASSPRQASYEQYF.

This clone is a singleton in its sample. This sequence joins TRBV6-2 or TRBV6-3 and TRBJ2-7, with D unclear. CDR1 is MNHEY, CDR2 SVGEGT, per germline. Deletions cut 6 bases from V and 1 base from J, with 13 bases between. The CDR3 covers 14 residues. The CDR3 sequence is CASSPTTRSYEQYF. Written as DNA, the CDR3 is TGTGCCAGCAGCCCCACTACAAGGTCCTACGAGCAGTACTTC.

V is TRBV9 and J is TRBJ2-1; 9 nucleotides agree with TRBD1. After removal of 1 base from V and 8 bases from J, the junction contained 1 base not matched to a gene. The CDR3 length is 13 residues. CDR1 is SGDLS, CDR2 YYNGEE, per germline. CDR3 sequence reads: CASSVTGGDEQFF. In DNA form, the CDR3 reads TGTGCCAGCAGCGTAACAGGGGGCGATGAGCAGTTCTTC.

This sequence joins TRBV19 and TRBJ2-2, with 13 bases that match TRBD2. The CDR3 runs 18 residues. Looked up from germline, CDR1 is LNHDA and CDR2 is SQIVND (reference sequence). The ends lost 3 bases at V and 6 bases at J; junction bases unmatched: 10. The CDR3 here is CASSITLTSGGRSGELFF. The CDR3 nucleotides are TGTGCCAGTAGTATTACATTGACTAGCGGGGGGCGGTCCGGGGAGCTGTTTTTT.

CDR3 sequence: CASSLDSPAHTEAFF. CDR3 coding DNA: TGCGCCAGCAGCTTAGACAGCCCGGCCCACACTGAAGCTTTCTTT. The chain links TRBV5-1 to TRBJ1-1; possible D gene TRBD1, 5 bases. This CDR3 is built from 15 residues. Germline CDR1 is SGHRS and CDR2 is YFSETQ. The germline V and J ends were trimmed by 2 bases and 3 bases, with 14 bases remaining between them. The full variable domain, with the rest looked up from reference TRBV5-1 and TRBJ1-1, is KAGVTQTPRYLIKTRGQQVTLSCSPISGHRSVSWYQQTPGQGLQFLFEYFSETQRNKGNFPGRFSGRQFSNSRSEMNVSTLELGDSALYLCASSLDSPAHTEAFFGQGTRLTVV.